Included here is one T cell receptor beta chain sequence, with context. The data stem from a study of Ad26.COV2.S vaccination and SARS-CoV-2 variants. At the level of the study: Participant was drawn from the COV1001 Ad26.COV2.S trial arm. Intramuscular Ad26.COV2.S doses were given once or twice, 56 days apart.

The V and J ends lost 2 bases and 0 bases respectively, with 7 bases between them. CDR3 length: 14 amino acids. Germline assignment: CDR1 SGHTA and CDR2 FQGNSA. The method was immunoSEQ multiplex PCR; TCRdb's version includes in-frame clones alone and lacks a portion of them. The table shows approximately 410,000 clones, with approximately 88% occurring only once. Treatment reported: about 20 received Ad26.COV2.S at low or high dose, single or two shots; 5 received placebo; per-sample allocation not given. Day 63 following the first vaccine or placebo injection was when the samples were taken. Boston supplied an adult donor aged 18-55 years.

This specimen consisted of peripheral blood, obtained in a trial of Ad26.COV2.S vaccine versus placebo. The V gene is TRBV7-2, the J gene TRBJ1-1, with a weak D call TRBD1 (5 bases). This receptor was taken from a person between 18 and 65 years old who received the Ad26.COV2.S COVID-19 vaccine or a placebo. The CDR3 here is CASSLYRMNTEAFF. The CDR3 DNA reads as TGTGCCAGCAGCTTATACAGGATGAACACTGAAGCTTTCTTT.